The 29 T cell receptor beta chains in this list originate from one sample, sequenced in a study of blood T cell repertoires in COVID-19. TCRdb's table, derived via immunoSEQ multiplex PCR, lists solely in-frame clones and lacks some. The sample records roughly 34,000 clones, over 70% being singletons. The sequenced sample consisted of peripheral blood. The receptor source for this set is a man older than 75 with active COVID-19.

The DNA for the CDR3 is TGCGCCAGCAGCCAACCTACCAACAGGGGATCCAACTACGAGCAGTACTTC. This sequence encodes CASSQPTNRGSNYEQYF. This sequence joins TRBV4-1 and TRBJ2-7, with 7 bases identical to TRBD1. The CDR3 has 17 residues. Germline loops: CDR1 MGHRA, CDR2 YSYEKL. J was trimmed by 3 bases and V by 2 bases; bases with no gene match: 13.

The J gene is TRBJ2-1, the V gene TRBV18; TRBD2 matches at 13 bases. J was trimmed by 0 bases and V by 5 bases; bases with no gene match: 10. CDR3 size: 19 residues. The germline V gene encodes CDR1 KGHSH and CDR2 LQKENI. The CDR3 loop is CASSIQGLAGTSSYNEQFF. As DNA, the CDR3 is TGTGCCAGCTCAATACAGGGACTAGCGGGGACAAGCTCCTACAATGAGCAGTTCTTC.

CDR3 sequence reads: CAIQGTNQPQHF. The CDR3 nucleotides are TGTGCCATCCAGGGGACAAATCAGCCCCAGCATTTT. The chain carries TRBV10-3 and TRBJ1-5; weak D call: TRBD1 (6 bases). Deletions cut 8 bases from V and 4 bases from J, with 9 bases between. The CDR3 is 12 residues long. Looked up from germline, CDR1 is ENHRY and CDR2 is SYGVKD.

The rearrangement uses TRBV28 and TRBJ1-6; no clear D gene. The CDR3 extends over 15 amino acids. The germline V gene encodes CDR1 MDHEN and CDR2 SYDVKM. V lost 3 bases to trimming and J lost 5 bases, with 11 bases between them. CDR3 nucleotides: TGTGCCAGCAGTTTTCGGAGCGTGAATAATTCACCCCTCCACTTT. The encoded protein is CASSFRSVNNSPLHF.

A single count supports this clone. The chain is built from TRBV6-2 or TRBV6-3 and TRBJ1-2, with D uncertain. From germline, CDR1 is MNHEY and CDR2 SVGEGT. V was cut by 2 bases and J by 8 bases, with 15 bases left in between. This CDR3 contains 14 residues. CDR3 coding DNA: TGTGCCAGCAGTTACCCACAAATAACCGTGGGCTACACCTTC. It encodes CASSYPQITVGYTF.

This clone was counted a single time. This chain's CDR3 is CASSQGTVRARSGREKLFF. CDR3 nucleotide sequence: TGCGCCAGCAGCCAGGGGACAGTCAGGGCCCGATCCGGCCGTGAAAAACTGTTTTTT. The genes are TRBV4-1 and TRBJ1-4, with TRBD1 identical over 7 bases. The V gene's germline CDR1 is MGHRA and CDR2 YSYEKL. The CDR3 is 19 amino acids. Trimming cost V 3 bases and J 7 bases; bases outside gene matches: 20.

V usage is TRBV7-2 and J usage is TRBJ2-5, with D hard to call. Germline V gene data show CDR1 as SGHTA and CDR2 as FQGNSA. V was pared by 0 bases and J by 5 bases, with 16 bases between. The CDR3 consists of 16 residues. CDR3 protein: CASSLAQIKRMETQYF. The CDR3 DNA reads as TGTGCCAGCAGCTTAGCACAAATTAAACGTATGGAGACCCAGTACTTC.

The chain links TRBV18 to TRBJ1-1; TRBD1 matches at 9 bases. Per the germline V gene, CDR1 is KGHSH and CDR2 is LQKENI. J lost 0 bases, V lost 3 bases, and 5 bases had no gene match. The CDR3 loop spans 16 amino acids. CDR3 in amino acids: CASSPRTGVMNTEAFF. The DNA for the CDR3 is TGTGCCAGCTCACCCAGGACAGGGGTAATGAACACTGAAGCTTTCTTT. Together with reference TRBV18 and TRBJ1-1, the CDR3 gives the full variable domain: NAGVMQNPRHLVRRRGQEARLRCSPMKGHSHVYWYRQLPEEGLKFMVYLQKENIIDESGMPKERFSAEFPKEGPSILRIQQVVRGDSAAYFCASSPRTGVMNTEAFFGQGTRLTVV.

The V and J genes are TRBV28 and TRBJ1-2; 9 bases fit TRBD1. There are 14 residues in the CDR3. V lost 5 bases to trimming and J lost 8 bases; unmatched junction nucleotides: 9. From germline, CDR1 is MDHEN and CDR2 SYDVKM. The CDR3 spells CASSPNRDRDGYTF. The DNA of the CDR3 is TGTGCCAGCAGTCCTAACCGGGACAGGGACGGCTACACCTTC.

The J gene is TRBJ1-2, the V gene TRBV5-1, with TRBD1 matching over 9 bases. Germline trimming cut 5 bases from V and 6 bases from J; bases unmatched to any gene: 11. Germline V gives CDR1 SGHRS, CDR2 YFSETQ. This CDR3 spans 15 amino acids. The CDR3 region is CASRKSPGQGDGYTF. The CDR3 coding sequence is TGCGCCAGCAGGAAAAGTCCGGGACAGGGCGATGGCTACACCTTC.

The gene calls are TRBV28 and TRBJ2-7; 7 bases are a match to TRBD1. The CDR3 extends over 16 amino acids. CDR1 and CDR2 from the germline V gene are MDHEN and SYDVKM. J was trimmed by 1 base and V by 3 bases; bases with no gene match: 9. CDR3: CASSFILGQASYEQYF. The CDR3 DNA sequence: TGTGCCAGCAGTTTTATTCTCGGACAGGCATCCTACGAGCAGTACTTC.

The chain uses TRBV9 and TRBJ2-1; 11 nucleotides match TRBD2. This CDR3 contains 15 residues. Germline V CDR1 and CDR2: SGDLS, YYNGEE. V shed 5 bases and J 10 bases; nucleotides not matched to a gene: 11. CDR3 sequence: CASSEALAGGGEQFF. The CDR3 DNA sequence: TGTGCCAGCAGTGAGGCCCTAGCGGGAGGAGGGGAGCAGTTCTTC.

The chain recombines TRBV7-9 with TRBJ2-7; 12 bases map to TRBD2. Germline V CDR1 and CDR2: SEHNR, FQNEAQ (reference sequence). With V trimmed by 5 bases and J by 3 bases, 2 bases remained unmatched. The CDR3 length is 14 residues. CDR3 sequence (DNA): TGTGCCAGCAGCGGGGGACTAGCGGGCTACGAGCAGTACTTC. Its translation: CASSGGLAGYEQYF. The variable domain in full, completed from reference TRBV7-9 and TRBJ2-7, reads DTGVSQNPRHKITKRGQNVTFRCDPISEHNRLYWYRQTLGQGPEFLTYFQNEAQLEKSRLLSDRFSAERPKGSFSTLEIQRTEQGDSAMYLCASSGGLAGYEQYFGPGTRLTVT.

The V and J genes are TRBV2 and TRBJ2-1; TRBD2 matches 11 bases. The CDR3 covers 15 residues. Germline V gene lookup returns CDR1 SNHLY and CDR2 FYNNEI. J lost 5 bases, V lost 6 bases, and 6 bases had no gene match. The CDR3 region is CASSPTSGTNNEQFF. Written as DNA, the CDR3 is TGTGCCAGCAGCCCGACTAGCGGGACGAACAATGAGCAGTTCTTC.

This clone was picked up one time. J is TRBJ2-1 and V is TRBV6-6, with 7 bases aligning to TRBD1. V dropped 4 bases and J dropped 6; count of bases not matched to a gene: 9. CDR3 length: 15 residues. Per germline, CDR1 MNHNY and CDR2 SVGAGI (reference sequence). The CDR3 loop is CASSLGGQAPNEQFF. CDR3 nucleotides: TGTGCCAGCAGTTTAGGGGGCCAGGCACCCAATGAGCAGTTCTTC.

This rearrangement joins TRBV5-1 to TRBJ2-1; 10 bases are a match to TRBD2. Germline V gene lookup returns CDR1 SGHRS and CDR2 YFSETQ. V lost 4 bases, J lost 3 bases, and 4 bases stayed unmatched. The CDR3 contains 15 residues. The CDR3 DNA sequence: TGCGCCAGCAGCCACGGACTAGCGGACTACAATGAGCAGTTCTTC. Translated, it gives CASSHGLADYNEQFF.

This sequence joins TRBV30 and TRBJ2-2, with TRBD2 as a possible D gene (6 bases). Germline V gene sequence: CDR1 GTSNPN, CDR2 SVGIG (reference sequence). There are 16 residues in the CDR3. Trimming left V 2 bases short and J 6 bases short, with 19 bases between. The CDR3 loop reads CAWSPSATTEPGELFF. The CDR3 region has the DNA TGTGCCTGGAGTCCTAGCGCGACGACCGAGCCCGGGGAGCTGTTTTTT. The full variable domain, in which reference TRBV30 and TRBJ2-2 provide the parts outside the CDR3, is SQTIHQWPATLVQPVGSPLSLECTVEGTSNPNLYWYRQAAGRGLQLLFYSVGIGQISSEVPQNLSASRPQDRQFILSSKKLLLSDSGFYLCAWSPSATTEPGELFFGEGSRLTVL.

The chain recombines TRBV18 with TRBJ1-2; 7 bases map to TRBD1. Germline V CDR1 and CDR2: KGHSH, LQKENI. V lost 6 bases and J lost 1; bases outside the gene matches: 2. The CDR3 totals 13 residues. The CDR3 here is CASSRDSNYGYTF. The CDR3, as DNA: TGTGCCAGCTCGCGGGACAGTAACTATGGCTACACCTTC. Complete variable domain (other parts from reference TRBV18 and TRBJ1-2): NAGVMQNPRHLVRRRGQEARLRCSPMKGHSHVYWYRQLPEEGLKFMVYLQKENIIDESGMPKERFSAEFPKEGPSILRIQQVVRGDSAAYFCASSRDSNYGYTFGSGTRLTVV.

The V and J genes are TRBV12-3 or TRBV12-4 and TRBJ2-3; D perhaps matches TRBD2 (7 bases). Trimming cost V 4 bases and J 11 bases, with 13 bases left between them. The CDR3 spans 12 residues. CDR3 nucleotide sequence: TGTGCCAGCAGTTCTAGGGGGGGAAGGCAGTATTTT. Translating gives CASSSRGGRQYF.

The chain uses TRBV11-3 and TRBJ2-2; a possible D gene is TRBD2 (6 bases). Germline loops: CDR1 SGHNT, CDR2 YENEEA. Trimming cost V 3 bases and J 8 bases, with 13 bases left between them. The CDR3 is 14 residues long. DNA for the CDR3: TGTGCCAGCAGCTTTGGACGGGAGAGTGGGGAGCTGTTTTTT. Translating it yields CASSFGRESGELFF. The entire variable domain, with the rest obtained from reference TRBV11-3 and TRBJ2-2, is as follows: EAGVVQSPRYKIIEKKQPVAFWCNPISGHNTLYWYLQNLGQGPELLIRYENEEAVDDSQLPKDRFSAERLKGVDSTLKIQPAELGDSAVYLCASSFGRESGELFFGEGSRLTVL.

The rearrangement links TRBV3-1 (or the pseudogene TRBV3-2) to TRBJ2-5; a possible D gene is TRBD2 (6 bases). The CDR3 has 14 amino acids. Germline V gene sequence: CDR1 LGHDT, CDR2 YNNKEL (reference sequence). V lost 3 bases, J lost 5 bases, and 13 bases lay in between. CDR3 in DNA: TGTGCCAGCAGCCATTTTAGCGGAGGGGAGACCCAGTACTTC. Amino acid sequence: CASSHFSGGETQYF.

The rearrangement uses TRBV2 and TRBJ2-7; unclear D gene. The germline CDR1 and CDR2 sequences are SNHLY and FYNNEI. The CDR3 totals 15 residues. Trimming removed 4 bases at V and 1 base at J, with 14 bases between. CDR3 nucleotide sequence: TGTGCCAGCAGTGGACCAGCGAGCGCGTCCTACGAGCAGTACTTC. Its protein is CASSGPASASYEQYF.

V gene TRBV27 combines with J gene TRBJ2-7; TRBD2 matches at 11 bases. Trimming cost V 2 bases and J 3 bases; bases outside gene matches: 9. Germline V gene lookup returns CDR1 MNHEY and CDR2 SMNVEV (reference sequence). The CDR3 has 17 residues. CDR3 in amino acids: CASSLGPFLAGGYEQYF. The CDR3 DNA is TGTGCCAGCAGTTTAGGGCCCTTTCTAGCGGGAGGCTACGAGCAGTACTTC.

CDR3 region: CASSRGTGDEQYF. The CDR3 nucleotides read TGTGCCAGCTCTCGCGGGACAGGGGACGAGCAGTACTTC. The chain recombines TRBV18 with TRBJ2-7, with 10 bases matching TRBD1. This CDR3 has 13 residues. With 6 bases clipped from V and 5 bases from J, the junction kept 4 bases outside the gene matches. The germline gives CDR1 KGHSH, CDR2 LQKENI.

In nucleotides, the CDR3 is TGTGCCAGCAGTGAAATGTACAGGGAAAGCAATCAGCCCCAGCATTTT. It is translated as CASSEMYRESNQPQHF. The V call is TRBV6-1, the J call TRBJ1-5; D might be TRBD1 (6 bases). The germline CDR1 and CDR2 sequences are MNHNS and SASEGT. This CDR3 spans 16 amino acids. Trimming shortened V by 2 bases and J by 1 base, and 12 bases separated the two germline ends.

The rearrangement links TRBV3-1 (or the pseudogene TRBV3-2) to TRBJ1-6; D is perhaps TRBD1 (5 bases). V was clipped by 3 bases and J by 5 bases, with 11 bases between them. The CDR3 is 15 residues long. Germline lookup yields CDR1 LGHDT and CDR2 YNNKEL (reference sequence). The CDR3 here is CASSQHEGDNSPLHF. DNA for the CDR3: TGTGCCAGCAGCCAGCATGAAGGGGATAATTCACCCCTCCACTTT.

The chain links TRBV6-5 to TRBJ2-7; the match to TRBD1 covers 7 bases. This CDR3 comprises 12 residues. Germline CDR1 reads MNHEY; CDR2 reads SVGAGI. V gave up 4 bases and J gave up 9 bases; unmatched junction bases: 6. The CDR3 region has the DNA TGTGCCAGCAGTTCCCGGACAGGTCTGCAGTACTTC. This sequence encodes CASSSRTGLQYF.

The rearrangement joins TRBV5-6 to TRBJ2-7, with 7 bases identical to TRBD2. CDR1 and CDR2 (germline): SGHDT, YYEEEE. The CDR3 runs to 17 residues. V was clipped by 4 bases and J by 0 bases; unmatched bases: 13. CDR3 sequence: CASSPRGLAESSYEQYF. The CDR3 region has the DNA TGTGCCAGCAGCCCTAGGGGCCTAGCGGAGAGCTCCTACGAGCAGTACTTC.

This clone has only one observation. This chain links TRBV7-2 with TRBJ2-2, with 7 positions matching TRBD2. V gave up 1 base and J gave up 0 bases; unmatched junction bases: 5. This CDR3 spans 17 amino acids. Germline V lookup: CDR1 SGHTA, CDR2 FQGNSA. The CDR3 DNA reads as TGTGCCAGCAGCTTAGTGGGGCTAGCGGCGAACACCGGGGAGCTGTTTTTT. Translated: CASSLVGLAANTGELFF.